These 18 T cell receptor beta chains originate from one sample sequenced in a study of blood T cell repertoires in COVID-19. TCRdb's table, derived via immunoSEQ multiplex PCR, lists solely in-frame clones and lacks some. The sample includes over 85,000 clones, roughly 85% of them seen just once. Sequenced sample: peripheral blood. These TCRs come from a man in his fifties or sixties with active COVID-19.

This clone was counted a few times. The chain couples TRBV3-1 (or the pseudogene TRBV3-2) to TRBJ1-6; D might be TRBD1 (6 bases). Germline V gene data show CDR1 as LGHDT and CDR2 as YNNKEL (reference sequence). The CDR3 extends over 14 amino acids. Trimming removed 3 bases from V and 16 bases from J, with 19 bases in between. The CDR3 loop is CASSHTGPHQFLHF. In DNA, the CDR3 is TGTGCCAGCAGCCATACAGGGCCTCACCAGTTTCTCCACTTT.

This clone has a handful of counts. The gene calls are TRBV30 and TRBJ1-2; no definite D call. V lost 0 bases, J lost 7 bases, and 9 bases lay in between. The germline V gene has CDR1 GTSNPN and CDR2 SVGIG (reference sequence). There are 12 residues in the CDR3. The chain's CDR3 is CAWSVVRSGYTF. In DNA, the CDR3 is TGTGCCTGGAGTGTAGTAAGGAGTGGCTACACCTTC.

This clone was seen a single time. The V and J genes are TRBV5-6 and TRBJ2-6; D is unclear. Deletions cut 2 bases from V and 0 bases from J, with 6 bases between. Germline loops: CDR1 SGHDT, CDR2 YYEEEE. The CDR3 runs to 15 residues. CDR3 coding DNA: TGTGCCAGCAGCTTAAGGAGCTCTGGGGCCAACGTCCTGACTTTC. Amino acid sequence: CASSLRSSGANVLTF.

This clone was seen a few times. This rearrangement joins TRBV4-1 to TRBJ2-5; 11 bases line up with TRBD2. The CDR3 loop spans 20 amino acids. V dropped 0 bases and J dropped 3; count of bases not matched to a gene: 15. Germline V CDR1 and CDR2: MGHRA, YSYEKL. CDR3 nucleotides: TGCGCCAGCAGCCAAGATCCAGGTGCTAGCGGGGGGTCCGGAAAAGAGACCCAGTACTTC. It translates to CASSQDPGASGGSGKETQYF.

The rearrangement joins TRBV4-2 to TRBJ2-7, with 9 bases fitting TRBD1. The CDR3 extends over 16 amino acids. Germline loops: CDR1 LGHNA, CDR2 YNFKEQ. Trimming at V came to 1 base and at J to 5 bases, leaving 9 bases not matched to a gene. The CDR3 is CASSQVPRRTGDEQYF. CDR3 sequence (DNA): TGTGCCAGCAGCCAAGTCCCACGGCGGACAGGGGACGAGCAGTACTTC.

The chain joins TRBV11-2 to TRBJ2-1, with D hard to call. The V end was cut by 4 bases, the J end by 6 bases, with 7 bases between. The length of the CDR3 is 12 residues. Per the germline V gene, CDR1 is SGHAT and CDR2 is FQNNGV. CDR3 DNA: TGTGCCAGCAGCTCGAGGCCCAATGAGCAGTTCTTC. Translation: CASSSRPNEQFF.

The CDR3 is CASSPSVRGLQDTQYF. CDR3 nucleotide sequence: TGTGCCAGCTCCCCATCTGTCAGAGGGCTTCAAGATACGCAGTATTTT. The chain recombines TRBV18 with TRBJ2-3, with D maybe TRBD2 (5 bases). The CDR3 is 16 residues long. V was pared by 6 bases and J by 5 bases, with 21 bases between. Germline CDR1 and CDR2: KGHSH and LQKENI.

The V gene is TRBV11-2, the J gene TRBJ2-6; D remains ambiguous. CDR1 SGHAT and CDR2 FQNNGV come from the germline V gene. The V gene lost 10 bases and the J gene lost 0 bases, with 13 bases spanning the gap. The CDR3 has 15 amino acids. CDR3 sequence (DNA): TGTGCCACCGGCGGTCCAACCTCTGGGGCCAACGTCCTGACTTTC. This sequence encodes CATGGPTSGANVLTF.

J is TRBJ1-1 and V is TRBV3-1 (or the pseudogene TRBV3-2); D remains ambiguous. V was clipped by 4 bases and J by 1 base, with 10 bases between them. This CDR3 contains 14 residues. Germline CDR1 is LGHDT and CDR2 is YNNKEL (reference sequence). In DNA form, the CDR3 reads TGTGCCAGCAGCCCTCCGGGTCGGAACACTGAAGCTTTCTTT. It is translated as CASSPPGRNTEAFF.

V usage is TRBV25-1 and J usage is TRBJ2-5; TRBD2 is a possible D gene (6 bases). Trimming shortened V by 2 bases and J by 5 bases, and 15 bases separated the two germline ends. CDR1 and CDR2 (germline): MGHDK, SYGVNS. This CDR3 comprises 15 residues. CDR3 bases: TGTGCCAGCAGTGAAGGTGGCGGGGAGAGGGAGACCCAGTACTTC. This codes for CASSEGGGERETQYF.

J is TRBJ1-1 and V is TRBV6-5, with 8 bases identical to TRBD1. The CDR3 consists of 15 residues. Per germline, CDR1 MNHEY and CDR2 SVGAGI. V lost 5 bases, J lost 1 base, and 6 bases stayed unmatched. The chain's CDR3 is CASSRQGSGNTEAFF. The CDR3 region has the DNA TGTGCCAGCAGTCGACAGGGGTCCGGGAACACTGAAGCTTTCTTT.

The chain couples TRBV11-2 to TRBJ2-3; possible D gene TRBD1, 5 bases. The CDR3 runs to 12 residues. Trimming shortened V by 4 bases and J by 4 bases, and 6 bases separated the two germline ends. From germline, CDR1 is SGHAT and CDR2 FQNNGV. The CDR3 spells CASSSGSDTQYF. Here the CDR3 DNA reads TGTGCCAGCAGCTCAGGGTCAGATACGCAGTATTTT.

The CDR3 region has the DNA TGTGCCAGCAGCTCCTGGGGGCCCCGTTATGGCTACACCTTC. As protein: CASSSWGPRYGYTF. The chain couples TRBV5-8 to TRBJ1-2; TRBD1 is a possible D gene (6 bases). V was pared by 3 bases and J by 5 bases, with 14 bases between. Germline CDR1 SGHTS, CDR2 YDEGEE. The CDR3 runs 14 residues.

The chain recombines TRBV24-1 with TRBJ2-2; TRBD1 aligns across 8 bases. The J segment lost 4 bases and the V segment lost 4 bases, leaving 7 bases of the junction unmatched. This CDR3 is 16 amino acids long. The germline gives CDR1 KGHDR, CDR2 SFDVKD. The CDR3 reads CATSDPGQGGTGELFF. The CDR3, as DNA: TGTGCCACCAGTGACCCAGGACAGGGTGGCACCGGGGAGCTGTTTTTT.

V gene TRBV7-8 combines with J gene TRBJ2-1, with D maybe TRBD2 (6 bases). The CDR3 sequence is 16 residues long. Germline CDR1 is SGHVS and CDR2 is FQNEAQ. Trimming took off 0 bases at V and 0 bases at J, with 9 bases between the two ends. The CDR3 DNA follows: TGTGCCAGCAGCTTAGCTGCGGGGAGCTCCTACAATGAGCAGTTCTTC. Amino acid sequence: CASSLAAGSSYNEQFF.

V usage is TRBV4-2 and J usage is TRBJ1-1, with TRBD1 identical over 8 bases. V lost 5 bases and J lost 6; bases outside the gene matches: 11. Germline CDR1 is LGHNA and CDR2 is YNFKEQ. The CDR3 extends over 15 amino acids. Here the CDR3 reads CASSARDRMGPEAFF. In DNA, the CDR3 is TGTGCCAGCAGCGCTCGGGACAGGATGGGGCCTGAAGCTTTCTTT.

The chain recombines TRBV25-1 with TRBJ2-3, with 8 bases that match TRBD2. With 8 bases clipped from V and 2 bases from J, the junction kept 12 bases outside the gene matches. The CDR3 contains 16 residues. The germline gives CDR1 MGHDK, CDR2 SYGVNS. The CDR3 bases are TGTGCCAGCCTCCACCGGGAGCGGGGGTACACAGATACGCAGTATTTT. As protein: CASLHRERGYTDTQYF.

The V call is TRBV11-3, the J call TRBJ2-3, with TRBD2 as a possible D gene (5 bases). The CDR3 is made up of 16 amino acids. The germline CDR1 and CDR2 sequences are SGHNT and YENEEA. V dropped 5 bases and J dropped 3 bases, with 18 bases sitting between them. The DNA for the CDR3 is TGTGCCAGCAGCCCCGACCCGGGATTTACGACAGATACGCAGTATTTT. This codes for CASSPDPGFTTDTQYF.